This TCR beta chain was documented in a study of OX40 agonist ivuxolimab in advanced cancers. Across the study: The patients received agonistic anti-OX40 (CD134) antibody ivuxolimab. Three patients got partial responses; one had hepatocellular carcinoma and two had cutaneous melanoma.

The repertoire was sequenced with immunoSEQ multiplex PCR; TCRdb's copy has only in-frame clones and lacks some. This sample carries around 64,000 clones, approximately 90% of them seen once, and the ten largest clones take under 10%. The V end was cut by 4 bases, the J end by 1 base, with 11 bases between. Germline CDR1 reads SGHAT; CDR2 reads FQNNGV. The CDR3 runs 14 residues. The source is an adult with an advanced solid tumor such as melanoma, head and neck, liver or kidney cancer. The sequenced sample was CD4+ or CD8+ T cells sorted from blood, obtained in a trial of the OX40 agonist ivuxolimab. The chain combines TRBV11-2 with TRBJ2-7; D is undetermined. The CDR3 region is CASSSIDLSYEQYF. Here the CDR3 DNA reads TGTGCCAGCAGCTCAATCGACCTGTCCTACGAGCAGTACTTC.